This TCR beta chain originates from a study of post-analysis software for immune sequencing data. Study as a whole: Secondary progressive, relapsing-remitting and progressive-relapsing multiple sclerosis were among the included disease courses.

Concerning this clonotype: The target antigen is unknown.

General observations from the study: Included in a set of four or five TRBV segments more frequent in patients than controls were TRBV5-6, TRBV5-1 and TRBV20-1.

The V and J ends lost 6 bases and 3 bases, in that order; junction bases with no gene match: 13. The V gene's germline CDR1 is SQVTM and CDR2 ANQGSEA. The CDR3 extends over 16 amino acids. Unique molecular identifiers were present in the TCR beta cDNA libraries. Starting from roughly 1 to 10 million T cells, the study yielded about half a million cDNA molecules. TCRdb re-called the PCR reads with MiXCR, one entry per CDR3 protein. The data show 350,000 to 500,000 distinct CDR3 sequences, about 40% seen once. Material: blood. The chain couples TRBV29-1 to TRBJ2-3, with TRBD1 identical over 9 bases. The receptor was isolated from a girl aged 2 to 9 with multiple sclerosis. CDR3 sequence reads: CSVISLRDRVTDTQYF. DNA of the CDR3: TGCAGCGTAATATCCCTCCGGGACAGGGTTACAGATACGCAGTATTTT.